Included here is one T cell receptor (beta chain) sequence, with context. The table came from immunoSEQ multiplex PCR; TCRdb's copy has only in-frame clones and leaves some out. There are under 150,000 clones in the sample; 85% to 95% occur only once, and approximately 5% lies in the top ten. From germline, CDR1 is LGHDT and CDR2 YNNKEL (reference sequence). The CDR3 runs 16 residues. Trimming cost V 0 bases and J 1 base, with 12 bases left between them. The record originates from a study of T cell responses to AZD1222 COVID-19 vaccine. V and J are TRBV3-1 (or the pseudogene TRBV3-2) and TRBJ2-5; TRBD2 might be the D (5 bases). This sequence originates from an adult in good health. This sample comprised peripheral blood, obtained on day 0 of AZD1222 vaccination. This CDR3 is CASSQDLTGIQETQYF. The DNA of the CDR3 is TGTGCCAGCAGCCAAGACTTGACGGGAATCCAAGAGACCCAGTACTTC.